This T cell receptor beta chain was found in a study of blood T cell repertoires in COVID-19 (dated by TCRdb to about 2020). Background for the entire study: The collaborator samples originated in the United States, Italy and Spain and spanned the acute and convalescent phases of COVID-19. A freely available public database, intended as a resource for researchers studying the immune response to SARS-CoV-2, is where the repertoires were released. The dataset comprised deeply sampled blood TCRbeta repertoires from subjects exposed to, actively infected with, or recovered from COVID-19. The material from the prospective study consisted of cDNA or gDNA derived from T cells, B-cell-depleted T cells, or PBMCs. Samples were obtained from the ongoing ImmuneRACE study (first 160 participants) and from approximately 1,200 subjects provided by 6 global collaborators. A de-identified subject ID, COVID-19 status, age in years and sex were almost always included in the sample metadata. HLA class I and class II types, where available, came from metadata supplied by the sample provider rather than from assay-based typing.

Details on this clone: Its cognate antigen has yet to be identified. No base-level quality is on record; no much larger clone is a single base apart.

TCRbeta CDR3 regions were amplified from genomic DNA using the immunoSEQ Assay, a bias-controlled multiplex PCR. On the authors' methods: The number of nucleated cells in each sample was estimated from the amplification of reference gene primers within the assay. Sequence reads were collapsed and filtered to measure the absolute abundance of every unique TCRbeta CDR3 rearrangement. Productive Simpson clonality was computed per sample as the square root of Simpson's diversity index over productive rearrangements. Not all clones reach the TCRdb copy of this immuneACCESS table, which keeps in-frame sequences only. Checked studies attribute under half of the gap to unresolved V genes and leave the rest unexplained. The V and J calls and clone size are taken from that table; D and trimming were inferred from the DNA. The table for this sample lists around 140,000 clones; 87% of them were counted only once. The ten largest clonotypes hold 3.5% to 4.5% of the sample.

The investigation overall reported the following: The quantity of clinical and demographic metadata differed by source and by participant and was supplied without curation.

The CDR3 sequence holds 13 residues, the cysteine and phenylalanine included. Of the read, only the CDR3 DNA is kept; its 39 bases are in frame from base 1. At the junction V is shortened by 6 bases and J by 5 bases; bases outside the gene matches: 3. The germline V gene sets CDR1 to MDHEN and CDR2 to SYDVKM. Participants in the prospective study were enrolled through a virtual design, were aged roughly 18 to 100 years, and lived in fewer than 30 United States geographic areas. In the prospective study, cohorts were assigned on the basis of participant-reported clinical history obtained from a screening survey and a study questionnaire. A participant counted as exposed if, within 2 weeks of entering the study, that participant had been in contact with someone who had a PCR-confirmed or clinician-diagnosed COVID-19 case. Mobile phlebotomists in the prospective study collected whole blood, serum and a nasopharyngeal or oropharyngeal swab from every participant. Prospective study participants could optionally give additional blood draws and questionnaires over an approximately two-month period. Before DNA extraction, prospective study blood samples were shipped either frozen or at room temperature.

Sequencing was performed on PBMCs or T cells enriched from blood (not recorded which). Rearrangement joined TRBV28 to TRBJ1-5; 8 bases in the junction line up with TRBD1. This sequence originates from a woman aged 40-49 years who had been exposed to COVID-19. The DNA sequence is TGTGCCAGCAGGGGACAGGTGGATCAGCCCCAGCATTTT. Its protein product is CASRGQVDQPQHF.